This T cell receptor (beta chain) was retrieved from a study of blood T cell repertoires in COVID-19 (TCRdb year 2020). With regard to the full study: The collaborator samples originated in the United States, Italy and Spain and spanned the acute and convalescent phases of COVID-19. The repertoires were made available in a free public database intended to serve as a resource for research on the immune response to SARS-CoV-2. Samples came from the ongoing ImmuneRACE study (first 160 participants) plus 1,254 subjects from 6 global collaborators. The sample metadata nearly always contained a de-identified subject ID, COVID-19 status, age in years and sex. The material from the prospective study consisted of cDNA or gDNA derived from T cells, B-cell-depleted T cells, or PBMCs. Where HLA class I and class II types were available, the types were taken from metadata supplied by the sample provider, not from assay-based typing. Deeply sampled blood TCRbeta repertoires from subjects exposed to, actively infected with, or recovered from COVID-19 were included in the dataset.

A distance of 8 bases separates the germline ends of V and J, which lose 5 bases and 0 bases respectively. CDR3 length: 13 amino acids, cysteine to phenylalanine. Only the CDR3 DNA stays, 39 bases, in frame from base 1. In the germline V gene (reference sequence), CDR1 corresponds to MNHEY and CDR2 to SMNVEV. Summary of the overall study and its limitations: The quantity of clinical and demographic metadata differed by source and by participant and was supplied without curation.

One collaborating source in Seattle enrolled patients during active infection and followed them longitudinally through the course of disease. Each collaborating institution followed its own protocols to collect whole blood in K2EDTA tubes. Collaborator samples were shipped for TCRbeta analysis as frozen whole blood, isolated PBMCs, or DNA extracted from either sample type. Note on this clone: The antigen it binds to is not known. No clone much larger than this one lies a single base away; base qualities are absent.

TCRbeta CDR3 regions were amplified from genomic DNA using the immunoSEQ Assay, a bias-controlled multiplex PCR. The original methods were these. The number of nucleated cells in each sample was estimated from the amplification of reference gene primers within the assay. To quantify the absolute abundance of each unique TCRbeta CDR3 rearrangement, sequence reads were collapsed and filtered. For each sample, productive Simpson clonality was calculated as the square root of Simpson's diversity index across productive rearrangements. What TCRdb holds here is the immuneACCESS table cut down to in-frame rearrangements. Part of the clones is not present; checked against another copy, under half of the missing clones reflect an unresolved V gene, and the others are unexplained. V and J calls and clone size are those listed in that table; D and trimming were worked out from the DNA. Within this sample are over 150,000 clones, with approximately 88% of them counted one time only. The ten biggest clones cover 6.5% to 8.5% of the sample.

In this chain, TRBV27 is recombined with TRBJ2-7; TRBD1 could be the D gene, as 5 bases match. The specimen was peripheral blood. This TCR was sampled from a woman between 35 and 50 years old with COVID-19, enrolled during active disease. The CDR3 in this case is CASSEQASYEQYF. The sequence in DNA is TGTGCCAGCAGTGAACAGGCCTCCTACGAGCAGTACTTC.